A single T cell receptor (beta chain) is shown here with its context. The antigen is undetermined. This sample was included in a study of T cells after yellow fever vaccination. Across the whole study: SMART-Seq v4 Ultra Low Input handled preparation of low-cell-number fractions.

The V end was cut by 4 bases, the J end by 2 bases, with 9 bases between. This CDR3 region has 14 residues. Germline CDR1 and CDR2: LNHNV and YYDKDF (reference sequence). One entry per CDR3 protein, called by TCRdb with MiXCR from the 5' RACE reads. The top ten hold around an eighth of the sample, which has about 550,000 distinct CDR3 sequences, roughly 19% seen once. Notes on the study in general: Secondary responses were weaker yet peaked faster, day 5 versus 15.

The receptor was isolated from a man aged 25 to 40 who received the YFV17D yellow fever vaccine. Sequencing was performed on PBMCs, taken 15 days after the yellow fever booster vaccination. This chain connects TRBV15 to TRBJ2-1; D perhaps matches TRBD2 (5 bases). CDR3: CATSNSVAYNEQFF. CDR3 nucleotide sequence: TGTGCCACCAGCAATAGCGTGGCCTACAATGAGCAGTTCTTC.